The rows below give T cell receptor beta chains drawn from one sample of a study of cytomegalovirus exposure and HLA in healthy donors. The repertoire was sequenced with immunoSEQ multiplex PCR; TCRdb's copy has only in-frame clones and lacks some. Here the sample spans 72,000 or so clones, about 67% being singletons. Sample: PBMCs. The source is a human donor in good health. Each CDR3 is given with its conserved first and last residue. A D gene is named only where the DNA matches it firmly. Rows may omit the clone size; those that give it use once, few, many or a size class.

CDR3 length	V gene	clone size	D gene	J gene	CDR3 protein	CDR3 DNA
14	TRBV11-3	few	TRBD1	TRBJ2-3	CASSLGQGTDTQYF	TGTGCCAGCAGCTTAGGACAGGGAACAGATACGCAGTATTTT
13	TRBV10-1	.	.	TRBJ1-2	CASSSGQGRGYTF	TGCGCCAGCAGCTCGGGACAAGGAAGGGGCTACACCTTC
16	TRBV5-1	.	TRBD1	TRBJ1-3	CASSPQQGDSGNTIYF	TGCGCCAGCAGCCCACAACAGGGGGATTCTGGAAACACCATATATTTT
14	TRBV18	.	TRBD1	TRBJ2-7	CASSTTGPGYEQYF	TGTGCCAGCTCAACGACAGGGCCAGGCTACGAGCAGTACTTC
16	TRBV19	.	.	TRBJ1-2	CASSIFMRQVTDGYTF	TGTGCCAGTAGTATCTTCATGAGACAGGTTACCGATGGCTACACCTTC
16	TRBV15	.	TRBD2	TRBJ2-7	CATSWGTSGSKYEQYF	TGTGCCACCAGCTGGGGGACTAGCGGGAGTAAATACGAGCAGTACTTC
13	TRBV11-2	.	.	TRBJ1-3	CASSAEVEDTIYF	TGTGCCAGCAGCGCCGAGGTAGAAGACACCATATATTTT
13	TRBV11-3	.	.	TRBJ2-7	CASSLEAVYEQYF	TGTGCCAGCAGCTTAGAGGCCGTCTACGAGCAGTACTTC
15	TRBV5-5	.	.	TRBJ1-1	CASSSLDRVNTEAFF	TGTGCCAGCAGCTCACTGGACAGAGTAAACACTGAAGCTTTCTTT
14	TRBV11-2	.	.	TRBJ2-7	CASSPRLGAYEQYF	TGTGCCAGCAGCCCCAGACTAGGGGCCTACGAGCAGTACTTC
16	TRBV18	.	TRBD1	TRBJ2-2	CASSPWGQQNTGELFF	TGTGCCAGCTCACCATGGGGACAGCAGAACACCGGGGAGCTGTTTTTT
14	TRBV19	few	.	TRBJ1-5	CASSAGEEIQPQHF	TGTGCCAGTAGCGCCGGGGAAGAGATTCAGCCCCAGCATTTT
14	TRBV19	.	.	TRBJ2-7	CASSAHSYEDEQYF	TGTGCCAGTAGTGCCCATTCGTACGAGGACGAGCAGTACTTC
18	TRBV5-1	.	TRBD2	TRBJ2-1	CASSLRLAGVGSYNEQFF	TGCGCCAGCAGCTTGAGACTAGCGGGAGTGGGCTCCTACAATGAGCAGTTCTTC
15	TRBV7-8	.	.	TRBJ2-3	CASSQLGVRGDTQYF	TGTGCCAGCTCCCAACTCGGGGTTCGTGGAGATACGCAGTATTTT
13	TRBV27	.	.	TRBJ1-2	CASSYRANYGYTF	TGTGCCAGCAGTTATCGGGCTAACTATGGCTACACCTTC
15	TRBV9	once	.	TRBJ1-2	CASSVDHGGKGGYTF	TGTGCCAGCAGCGTAGATCACGGAGGGAAGGGTGGCTACACCTTC
16	TRBV28	.	.	TRBJ2-1	CASRSFPGLSDNEQFF	TGTGCCAGCAGATCTTTCCCGGGACTTTCCGACAATGAGCAGTTCTTC
14	TRBV5-1	once	.	TRBJ2-7	CASSLVDSNYEQYF	TGCGCCAGCAGCTTGGTCGACAGCAACTACGAGCAGTACTTC
16	TRBV9	.	.	TRBJ2-1	CASSTGTPSSYNEQFF	TGTGCCAGCAGCACCGGGACTCCTAGCTCCTACAATGAGCAGTTCTTC
13	TRBV27	once	.	TRBJ2-3	CASSLAGPDTQYF	TGTGCCAGCAGTTTAGCGGGTCCAGATACGCAGTATTTT
16	TRBV5-6	.	TRBD2	TRBJ2-5	CASNFRLAGVGETQYF	TGTGCCAGCAACTTTCGGCTAGCGGGAGTTGGAGAGACCCAGTACTTC
16	TRBV13	.	.	TRBJ2-1	CASSLGGPRSYNEQFF	TGTGCCAGCAGCTTGGGGGGACCGCGGAGCTACAATGAGCAGTTCTTC